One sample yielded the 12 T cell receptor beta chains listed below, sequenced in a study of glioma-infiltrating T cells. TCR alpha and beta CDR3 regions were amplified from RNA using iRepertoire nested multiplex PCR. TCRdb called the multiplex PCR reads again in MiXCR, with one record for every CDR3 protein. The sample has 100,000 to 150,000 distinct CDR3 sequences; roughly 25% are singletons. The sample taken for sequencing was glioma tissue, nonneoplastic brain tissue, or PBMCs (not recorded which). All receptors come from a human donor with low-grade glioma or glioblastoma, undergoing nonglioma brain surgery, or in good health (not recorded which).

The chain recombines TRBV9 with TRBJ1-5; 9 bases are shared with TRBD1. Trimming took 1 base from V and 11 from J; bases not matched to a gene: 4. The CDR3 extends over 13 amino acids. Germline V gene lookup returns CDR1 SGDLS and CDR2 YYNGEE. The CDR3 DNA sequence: TGTGCCAGCAGCGTAAGACAGGGGGAAGCCCAGCATTTT. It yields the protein CASSVRQGEAQHF. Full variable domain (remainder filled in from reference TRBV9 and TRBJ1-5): DSGVTQTPKHLITATGQRVTLRCSPRSGDLSVYWYQQSLDQGLQFLIQYYNGEERAKGNILERFSAQQFPDLHSELNLSSLELGDSALYFCASSVRQGEAQHFGDGTRLSIL.

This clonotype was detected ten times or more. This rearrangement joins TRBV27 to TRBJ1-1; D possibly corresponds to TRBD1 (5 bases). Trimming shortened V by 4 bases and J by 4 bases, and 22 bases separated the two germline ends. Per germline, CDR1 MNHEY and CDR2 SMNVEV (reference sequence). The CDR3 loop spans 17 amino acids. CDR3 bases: TGTGCCAGCAGTTCCTTGACAGACCACCATTTAAGCACTGAAGCTTTCTTT. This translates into CASSSLTDHHLSTEAFF.

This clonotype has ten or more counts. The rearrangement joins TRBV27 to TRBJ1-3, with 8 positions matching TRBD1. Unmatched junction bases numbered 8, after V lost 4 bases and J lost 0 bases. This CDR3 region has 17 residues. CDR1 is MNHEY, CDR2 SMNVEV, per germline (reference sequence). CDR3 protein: CASSSTQDRDSGNTIYF. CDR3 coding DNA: TGTGCCAGCAGTTCAACCCAGGACAGGGACTCTGGAAACACCATATATTTT.

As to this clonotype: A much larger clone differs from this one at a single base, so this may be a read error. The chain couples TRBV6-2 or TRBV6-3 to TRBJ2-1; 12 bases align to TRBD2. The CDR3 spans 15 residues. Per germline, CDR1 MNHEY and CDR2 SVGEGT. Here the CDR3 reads CASSQTSGSYNEEFF. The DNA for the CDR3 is TGTGCCAGCAGCCAGACTAGCGGGAGTTACAATGAGGAGTTCTTC.

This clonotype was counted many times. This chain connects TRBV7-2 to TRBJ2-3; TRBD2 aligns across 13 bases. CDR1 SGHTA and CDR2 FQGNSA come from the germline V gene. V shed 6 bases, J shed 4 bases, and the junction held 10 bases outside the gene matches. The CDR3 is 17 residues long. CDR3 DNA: TGTGCCAGCAGTTTACTAGCGGGAGGGGGTGGCGCAGATACGCAGTATTTT. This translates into CASSLLAGGGGADTQYF.

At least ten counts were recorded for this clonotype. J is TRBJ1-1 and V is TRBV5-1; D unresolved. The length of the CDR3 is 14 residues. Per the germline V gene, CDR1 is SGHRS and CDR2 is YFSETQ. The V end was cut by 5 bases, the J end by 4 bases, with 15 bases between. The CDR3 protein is CASRVGKDGTEAFF. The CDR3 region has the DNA TGCGCCAGCAGGGTTGGGAAGGACGGCACTGAAGCTTTCTTT. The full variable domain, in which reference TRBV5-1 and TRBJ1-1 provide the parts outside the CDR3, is KAGVTQTPRYLIKTRGQQVTLSCSPISGHRSVSWYQQTPGQGLQFLFEYFSETQRNKGNFPGRFSGRQFSNSRSEMNVSTLELGDSALYLCASRVGKDGTEAFFGQGTRLTVV.

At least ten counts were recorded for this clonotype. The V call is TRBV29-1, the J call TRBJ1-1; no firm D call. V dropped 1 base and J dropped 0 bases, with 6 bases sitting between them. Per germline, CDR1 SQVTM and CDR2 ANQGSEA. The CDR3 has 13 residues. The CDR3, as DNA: TGCAGCGTTGAAGCAGGTTTGAACACTGAAGCTTTCTTT. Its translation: CSVEAGLNTEAFF.

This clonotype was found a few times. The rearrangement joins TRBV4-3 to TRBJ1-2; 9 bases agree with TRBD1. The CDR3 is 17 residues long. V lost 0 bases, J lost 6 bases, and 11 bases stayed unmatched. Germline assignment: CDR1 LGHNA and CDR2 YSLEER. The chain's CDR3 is CASSQDPGDRVGNGYTF. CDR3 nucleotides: TGCGCCAGCAGCCAAGACCCAGGGGACAGGGTGGGGAATGGCTACACCTTC.

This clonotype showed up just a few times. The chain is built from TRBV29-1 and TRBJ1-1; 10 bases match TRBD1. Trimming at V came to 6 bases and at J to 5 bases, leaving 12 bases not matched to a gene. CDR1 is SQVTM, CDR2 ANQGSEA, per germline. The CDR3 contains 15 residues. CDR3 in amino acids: CSVRQGATEGTEAFF. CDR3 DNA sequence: TGCAGCGTAAGACAGGGGGCGACGGAAGGAACTGAAGCTTTCTTT.

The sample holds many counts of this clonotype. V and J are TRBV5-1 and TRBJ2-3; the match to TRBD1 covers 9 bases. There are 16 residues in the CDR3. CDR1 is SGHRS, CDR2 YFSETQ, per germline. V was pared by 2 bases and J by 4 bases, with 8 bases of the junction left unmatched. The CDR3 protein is CASSFLPGQGPDTQYF. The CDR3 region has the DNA TGCGCCAGCAGCTTTTTACCGGGACAGGGACCAGATACGCAGTATTTT.

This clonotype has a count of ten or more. The CDR3 nucleotides are TGTGCCAGCAGCGGCTCTGGAAACACCATATATTTT. Encoded protein: CASSGSGNTIYF. The V and J genes are TRBV7-6 and TRBJ1-3, with D uncertain. Germline CDR1 SGHVS, CDR2 FNYEAQ. V lost 5 bases and J 0 bases, leaving 2 bases between the germline ends. This CDR3 spans 12 amino acids.

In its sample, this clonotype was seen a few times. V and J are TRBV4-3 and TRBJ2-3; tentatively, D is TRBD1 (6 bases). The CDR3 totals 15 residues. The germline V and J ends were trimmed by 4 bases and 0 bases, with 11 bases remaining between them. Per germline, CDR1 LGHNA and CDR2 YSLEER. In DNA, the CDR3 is TGCGCCAGCAGCCCCCGGACAGCTAGCACAGATACGCAGTATTTT. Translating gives CASSPRTASTDTQYF.